This TCR beta chain was retrieved from a study of T cell changes during pregnancy in multiple sclerosis. The table came from immunoSEQ multiplex PCR; TCRdb's copy has only in-frame clones and leaves some out. The table has 15,000 to 18,000 clones, 65% to 90% seen once. V shed 7 bases, J shed 1 base, and the junction held 9 bases outside the gene matches. The CDR3 is 16 amino acids. The V gene's germline CDR1 is SNHLY and CDR2 FYNNEI. The rearrangement joins TRBV2 to TRBJ1-4; 7 bases are a match to TRBD1. This sequence originates from a female donor in good health, enrolled as a control in a pregnancy study. The sequencing here drew on CD8+ T cells from peripheral blood mononuclear cells, taken after pregnancy. The CDR3 here is CASTRPGQLTNEKLFF. The CDR3 nucleotides read TGTGCCAGCACCCGACCGGGACAGCTAACTAATGAAAAACTGTTTTTT.